This T cell receptor (beta chain) was captured by sequencing in a study of technical replicates of blood from a handful of donors. The table came from immunoSEQ multiplex PCR; TCRdb's copy has only in-frame clones and leaves some out. The sample includes approximately 76,000 clones, roughly 97% of them seen just once. The receptor was isolated from a human donor in good health. The sequencing sample was made of T cells isolated from PBMCs.

This chain's CDR3 is CASRIWGTRVGASGPLHF. The CDR3 DNA reads as TGTGCCAGCAGGATATGGGGGACGAGGGTGGGGGCTAGTGGACCCCTCCACTTT. The chain is built from TRBV11-2 and TRBJ1-6, with D possibly being TRBD1 (6 bases). CDR1 is SGHAT, CDR2 FQNNGV, per germline. V was clipped by 6 bases and J by 12 bases, with 30 bases between them. CDR3 length equals 18 residues.